This T cell receptor beta chain was profiled in a study of PD-1 blockade in mismatch repair-deficient tumors. Study results and caveats: Tumor-resident clones, often undetectable pretreatment in blood, expanded then contracted after pembrolizumab.

Every patient had mismatch repair deficiency by PCR or immunohistochemistry. V was clipped by 2 bases and J by 2 bases, with 6 bases between them. Per germline, CDR1 GTSNPN and CDR2 SVGIG (reference sequence). This CDR3 is 12 amino acids long. The assay was immunoSEQ multiplex PCR, and TCRdb's table has in-frame clones only and misses some. The repertoire consists of 75,000 to 85,000 clones, with approximately 84% occurring once and the leading ten covering around 2.6%. In the case of this clone: Its specificity is not known.

Sequenced material: peripheral blood, taken 12 weeks after starting pembrolizumab. The receptor comes from an adult with mismatch repair-deficient cancer. The chain has TRBV30 and TRBJ2-5; D is possibly TRBD2 (5 bases). The CDR3 reads CAWSTGQETQYF. In nucleotides, the CDR3 is TGTGCCTGGAGTACGGGGCAAGAGACCCAGTACTTC. Full variable domain (remainder filled in from reference TRBV30 and TRBJ2-5): SQTIHQWPATLVQPVGSPLSLECTVEGTSNPNLYWYRQAAGRGLQLLFYSVGIGQISSEVPQNLSASRPQDRQFILSSKKLLLSDSGFYLCAWSTGQETQYFGPGTRLLVL.